The sequence of this T cell receptor beta chain was determined in a study of shared clonotypes between healthy human individuals. Notes on this clone: What it recognizes is unknown.

The CDR3 length is 12 residues. The germline V and J ends were trimmed by 6 bases and 5 bases, with 9 bases remaining between them. Germline-derived CDR1 and CDR2 are MDHEN and SYDVKM. Study-wide results and caveats: Non-shared clonotypes were found to have lower generation probabilities than the clonotypes that were shared by all four of the sorted-subset donors.

Produced via immunoSEQ multiplex PCR; TCRdb's table is partial and in-frame only. The sample contains approximately 350,000 clones, roughly 70% of which appear only once. The clonotype originates from a man aged 25-45 years in good health. What was sequenced was memory CD4+ T cells sorted from blood. Documented subset: CD45RA-negative fraction. The gene calls are TRBV28 and TRBJ2-3; D is unclear. As DNA, the CDR3 is TGTGCCAGCAGCCCGGTTGGAGATACGCAGTATTTT. It yields the protein CASSPVGDTQYF.